Presented here are 13 T cell receptor beta chains from one specimen sequenced in a study of T cell repertoires in cytomegalovirus infection. Their cognate antigens are unknown. TCRdb reprocessed the reads via MiXCR and lists one record per CDR3 protein. The data hold fewer than 950,000 distinct CDR3 sequences, with approximately 32% observed a single time. The source was cultured CD8+ T cells from PBMCs, collected from culture after CMV antigen stimulation. These receptors originate from a human donor in good health (CMV status not recorded). Some clones in this sample may be carry-over from other donors' samples.

This chain joins TRBV7-2 and TRBJ2-1; 7 bases are a match to TRBD1. V trimming: 2 bases; J trimming: 3 bases; junction bases outside the gene matches: 16. Germline-derived CDR1 and CDR2 are SGHTA and FQGNSA. This CDR3 has 19 amino acids. The CDR3 DNA sequence: TGTGCCAGCAGCTTATTATGGCTAAAGAGGGACAGAAGCTACAATGAGCAGTTCTTC. It codes for CASSLLWLKRDRSYNEQFF.

This clonotype was seen ten or more times. The V gene is TRBV7-9, the J gene TRBJ2-7; the D gene is possibly TRBD2 (5 bases). Germline values: CDR1 SEHNR, CDR2 FQNEAQ (reference sequence). The CDR3 loop spans 13 amino acids. V was cut by 8 bases and J by 5 bases, with 16 bases left in between. CDR3 amino acids: CASLRVPFNEQYF. The CDR3 coding sequence is TGTGCCAGCTTGCGGGTACCTTTTAACGAGCAGTACTTC.

There are many counts of this clonotype. The V and J genes are TRBV7-2 and TRBJ2-2; TRBD1 might be the D (5 bases). Germline CDR1 and CDR2: SGHTA and FQGNSA. V was shortened by 5 bases and J by 4 bases, with 11 bases between the two germline ends. CDR3 length equals 14 residues. CDR3 sequence: CASSISRVTGELFF. The CDR3 DNA reads as TGTGCCAGCAGCATAAGCAGGGTCACCGGGGAGCTGTTTTTT.

This clonotype was found many times. The DNA is left out, because the CDR3 cannot be placed on it with certainty; the CDR3 is given as TCRdb lists it. This sequence joins TRBV7-8 and TRBJ2-4. The CDR3 extends over 11 residues, inclusive of both ends. The germline CDR1 and CDR2 sequences are SGHVS and FQNEAQ. CDR3 amino acids: CASSSSNIQYF.

This chain joins TRBV6-5 and TRBJ1-1; D unclear. The CDR3 sequence is 18 residues long. The germline V gene has CDR1 MNHEY and CDR2 SVGAGI. Trimming took 2 bases from V and 0 from J, leaving 19 bases between them. DNA of the CDR3: TGTGCCAGCAGTTACCCCCCCGCCAAATTCGGTCTGAACACTGAAGCTTTCTTT. Translated: CASSYPPAKFGLNTEAFF.

This clonotype has more than one count but fewer than ten. The chain couples TRBV10-2 to TRBJ2-1, with 11 nucleotides matching TRBD2. Germline CDR1 reads WSHSY; CDR2 reads SAAADI. The CDR3 length is 15 residues. J lost 6 bases, V lost 6 bases, and 7 bases had no gene match. The CDR3 bases are TGCGCCAGCAGGCCTACTAGCGGGGGAGTCAATGAGCAGTTCTTC. The encoded protein is CASRPTSGGVNEQFF.

This clonotype came up a few times. V usage is TRBV4-3 and J usage is TRBJ1-2; TRBD1 matches 7 bases. Losses at the gene ends were 0 bases for V and 8 bases for J; bases not matched to a gene: 9. In germline, CDR1 is LGHNA, CDR2 YSLEER. The CDR3 spans 15 residues. The CDR3 spells CASSQDAGQRFGYTF. Written as DNA, the CDR3 is TGCGCCAGCAGCCAAGATGCGGGACAGAGATTCGGCTACACCTTC.

There are many counts of this clonotype. The chain couples TRBV6-5 to TRBJ1-5, with D unresolved. This CDR3 contains 13 residues. V was clipped by 6 bases and J by 0 bases, with 6 bases between them. The germline V gene encodes CDR1 MNHEY and CDR2 SVGAGI. CDR3 sequence reads: CASSRSSNQPQHF. Written as DNA, the CDR3 is TGTGCCAGCAGCCGCAGTAGCAATCAGCCCCAGCATTTT.

The chain couples TRBV27 to TRBJ2-1, with 8 bases identical to TRBD2. Germline V gene sequence: CDR1 MNHEY, CDR2 SMNVEV (reference sequence). CDR3 length: 15 amino acids. The V gene end was trimmed by 5 bases and the J gene end by 7 bases; junction bases not matched to a gene: 10. Here the CDR3 DNA reads TGTGCCAGCAGTCCCCCCGGGGGGGCCAGGAATGAGCAGTTCTTC. This gives the protein CASSPPGGARNEQFF.

The chain couples TRBV6-2 or TRBV6-3 to TRBJ1-1; D unresolved. V was clipped by 6 bases and J by 6 bases, with 17 bases between them. The germline CDR1 and CDR2 sequences are MNHEY and SVGEGT. This CDR3 is built from 14 residues. The CDR3 loop reads CASSTIPEPAEAFF. The CDR3 nucleotides are TGTGCCAGCAGCACTATTCCCGAACCGGCTGAAGCTTTCTTT.

This clonotype was counted ten times or more. This rearrangement joins TRBV7-8 to TRBJ2-1; tentatively, D is TRBD1 or TRBD2 (5 bases each). V was pared by 4 bases and J by 5 bases, with 24 bases between. This CDR3 contains 18 residues. From germline, CDR1 is SGHVS and CDR2 FQNEAQ. The CDR3 DNA reads as TGTGCCAGCAGCTCCACCGGGACGGTGGTGGGAGCTGACAATGAGCAGTTCTTC. Its translation: CASSSTGTVVGADNEQFF.

The chain carries TRBV5-8 and TRBJ1-1; D remains unclear. Per germline, CDR1 SGHTS and CDR2 YDEGEE. Trimming shortened V by 2 bases and J by 4 bases, and 12 bases separated the two germline ends. The CDR3 loop spans 14 amino acids. The CDR3 bases are TGTGCCAGCAGCTTTGTTGGGTCGGTCACTGAAGCTTTCTTT. Its protein is CASSFVGSVTEAFF.

This clonotype was counted a single time. The chain joins TRBV6-8 to TRBJ2-1; perhaps TRBD1 as D (6 bases). V lost 10 bases and J 2 bases, leaving 12 bases between the germline ends. Germline V CDR1 and CDR2: MNHGY, SAAAGT. The CDR3 spans 13 residues. CDR3: CAIRTAPYNEQFF. The CDR3, as DNA: TGTGCCATCCGGACAGCCCCCTACAATGAGCAGTTCTTC.